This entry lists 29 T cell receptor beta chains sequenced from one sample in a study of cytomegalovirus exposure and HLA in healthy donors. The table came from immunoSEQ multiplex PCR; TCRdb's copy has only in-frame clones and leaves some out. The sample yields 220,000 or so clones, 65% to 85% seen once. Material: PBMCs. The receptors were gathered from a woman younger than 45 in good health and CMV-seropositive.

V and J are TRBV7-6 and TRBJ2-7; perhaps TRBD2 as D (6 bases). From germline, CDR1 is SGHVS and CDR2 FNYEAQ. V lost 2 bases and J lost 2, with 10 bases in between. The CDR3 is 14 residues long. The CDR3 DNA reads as TGTGCCAGCAGCTTAACTAGCCCTGCCTACGAGCAGTACTTC. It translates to CASSLTSPAYEQYF.

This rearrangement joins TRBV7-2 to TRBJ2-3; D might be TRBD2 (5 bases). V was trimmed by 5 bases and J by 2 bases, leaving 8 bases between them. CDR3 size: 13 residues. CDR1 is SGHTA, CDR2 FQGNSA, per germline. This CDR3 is CASSEGVTDTQYF. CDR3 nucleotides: TGTGCCAGCAGCGAGGGCGTCACAGATACGCAGTATTTT.

This CDR3 is CASSLGVQPQHF. CDR3 DNA sequence: TGTGCCAGCAGCTTAGGTGTTCAGCCCCAGCATTTT. V usage is TRBV7-2 and J usage is TRBJ1-5; no clear D. Trimming took off 1 base at V and 6 bases at J, with 4 bases between the two ends. CDR1 SGHTA and CDR2 FQGNSA come from the germline V gene. The CDR3 runs 12 residues.

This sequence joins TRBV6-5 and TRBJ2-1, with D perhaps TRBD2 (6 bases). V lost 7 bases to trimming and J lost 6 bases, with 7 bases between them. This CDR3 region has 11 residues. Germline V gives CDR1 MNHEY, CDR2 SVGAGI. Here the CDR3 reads CASMGGNEQFF. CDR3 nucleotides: TGTGCCAGCATGGGGGGCAATGAGCAGTTCTTC.

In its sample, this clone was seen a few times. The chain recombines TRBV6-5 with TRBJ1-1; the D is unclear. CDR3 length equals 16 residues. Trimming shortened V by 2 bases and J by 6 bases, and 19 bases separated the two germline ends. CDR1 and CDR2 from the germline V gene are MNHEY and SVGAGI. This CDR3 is CASSYVTGRSYSEAFF. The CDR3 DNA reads TGTGCCAGCAGTTACGTCACCGGTCGTTCTTACTCTGAAGCTTTCTTT.

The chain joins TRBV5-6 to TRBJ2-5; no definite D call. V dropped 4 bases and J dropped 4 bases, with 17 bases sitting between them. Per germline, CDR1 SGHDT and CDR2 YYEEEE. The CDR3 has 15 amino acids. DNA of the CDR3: TGTGCCAGCAGCCCAGGCCCCTGGTTAGGAGAGACCCAGTACTTC. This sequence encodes CASSPGPWLGETQYF.

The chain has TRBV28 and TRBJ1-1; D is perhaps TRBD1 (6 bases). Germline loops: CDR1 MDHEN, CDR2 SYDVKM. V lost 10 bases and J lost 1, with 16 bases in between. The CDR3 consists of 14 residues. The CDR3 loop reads CAIQGSIENTEAFF. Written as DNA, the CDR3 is TGTGCCATACAGGGTTCCATAGAGAACACTGAAGCTTTCTTT.

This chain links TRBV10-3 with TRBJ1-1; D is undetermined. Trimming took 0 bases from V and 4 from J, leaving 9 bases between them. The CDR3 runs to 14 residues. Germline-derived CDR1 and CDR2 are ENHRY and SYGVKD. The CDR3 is CAISESPGATEAFF. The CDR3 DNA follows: TGTGCCATCAGTGAGTCTCCAGGAGCCACTGAAGCTTTCTTT.

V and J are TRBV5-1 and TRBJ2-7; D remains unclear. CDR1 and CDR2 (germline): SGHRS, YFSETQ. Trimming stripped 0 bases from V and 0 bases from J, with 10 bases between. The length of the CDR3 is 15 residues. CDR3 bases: TGCGCCAGCAGCTTGGCCCGAGCAGTCTCCTACGAGCAGTACTTC. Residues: CASSLARAVSYEQYF.

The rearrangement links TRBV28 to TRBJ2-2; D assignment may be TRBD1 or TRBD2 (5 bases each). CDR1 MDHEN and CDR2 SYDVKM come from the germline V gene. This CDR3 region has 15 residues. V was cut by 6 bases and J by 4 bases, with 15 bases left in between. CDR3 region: CASSLGRPPTGELFF. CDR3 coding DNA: TGTGCCAGCAGCTTGGGACGTCCCCCCACCGGGGAGCTGTTTTTT.

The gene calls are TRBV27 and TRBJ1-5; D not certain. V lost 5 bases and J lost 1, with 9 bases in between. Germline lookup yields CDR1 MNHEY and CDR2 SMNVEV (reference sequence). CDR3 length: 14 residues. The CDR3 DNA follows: TGTGCCAGCAGTCCCTCTGGGAGCAATCAGCCCCAGCATTTT. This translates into CASSPSGSNQPQHF.

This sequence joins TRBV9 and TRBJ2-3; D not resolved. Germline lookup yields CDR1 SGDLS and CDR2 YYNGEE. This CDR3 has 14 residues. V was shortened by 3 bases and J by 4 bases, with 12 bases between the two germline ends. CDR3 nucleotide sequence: TGTGCCAGCAGCGGGGTAAGCCTGCCAGATACGCAGTATTTT. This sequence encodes CASSGVSLPDTQYF.

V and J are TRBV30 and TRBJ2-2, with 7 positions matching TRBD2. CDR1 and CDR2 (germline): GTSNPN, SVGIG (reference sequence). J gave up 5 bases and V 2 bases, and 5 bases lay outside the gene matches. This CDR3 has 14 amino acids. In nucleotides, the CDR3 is TGTGCCTGGAGTAAAGGACTAGAGACCGGGGAGCTGTTTTTT. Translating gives CAWSKGLETGELFF. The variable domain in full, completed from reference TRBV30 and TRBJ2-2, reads SQTIHQWPATLVQPVGSPLSLECTVEGTSNPNLYWYRQAAGRGLQLLFYSVGIGQISSEVPQNLSASRPQDRQFILSSKKLLLSDSGFYLCAWSKGLETGELFFGEGSRLTVL.

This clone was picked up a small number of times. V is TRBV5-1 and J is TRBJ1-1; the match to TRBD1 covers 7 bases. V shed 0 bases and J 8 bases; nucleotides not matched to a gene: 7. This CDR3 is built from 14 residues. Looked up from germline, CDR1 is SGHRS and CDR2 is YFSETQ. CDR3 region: CASSLVGLQGEAFF. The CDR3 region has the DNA TGCGCCAGCAGCTTGGTCGGCTTACAGGGGGAAGCTTTCTTT.

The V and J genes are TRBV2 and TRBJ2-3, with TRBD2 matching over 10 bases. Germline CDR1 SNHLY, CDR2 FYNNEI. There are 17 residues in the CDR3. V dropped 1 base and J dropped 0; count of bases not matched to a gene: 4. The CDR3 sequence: CASSEGTSGPSTDTQYF. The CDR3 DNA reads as TGTGCCAGCAGTGAAGGGACTAGCGGCCCTAGCACAGATACGCAGTATTTT.

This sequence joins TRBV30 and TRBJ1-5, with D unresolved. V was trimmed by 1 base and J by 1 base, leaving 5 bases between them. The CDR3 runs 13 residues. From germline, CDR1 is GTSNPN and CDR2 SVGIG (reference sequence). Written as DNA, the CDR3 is TGTGCCTGGAGTGGGAGGAGCAATCAGCCCCAGCATTTT. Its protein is CAWSGRSNQPQHF.

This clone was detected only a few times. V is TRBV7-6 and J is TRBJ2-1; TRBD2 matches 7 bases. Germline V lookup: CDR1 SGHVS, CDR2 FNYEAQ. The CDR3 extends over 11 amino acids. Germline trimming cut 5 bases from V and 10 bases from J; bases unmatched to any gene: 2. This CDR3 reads CASSAGGEQFF. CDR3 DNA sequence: TGTGCCAGCAGCGCCGGGGGGGAGCAGTTCTTC.

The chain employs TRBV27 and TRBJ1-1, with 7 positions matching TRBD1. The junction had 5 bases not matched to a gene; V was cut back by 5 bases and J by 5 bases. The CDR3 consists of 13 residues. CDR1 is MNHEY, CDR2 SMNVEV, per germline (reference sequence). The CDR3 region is CASSLNRGTEAFF. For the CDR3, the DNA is TGTGCCAGCAGTCTCAACAGGGGTACTGAAGCTTTCTTT.

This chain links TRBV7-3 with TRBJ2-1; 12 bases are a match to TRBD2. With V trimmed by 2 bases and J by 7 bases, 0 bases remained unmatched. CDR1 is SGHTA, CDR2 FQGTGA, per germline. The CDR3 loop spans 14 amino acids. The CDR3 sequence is CASSLLAGGNEQFF. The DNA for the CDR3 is TGTGCCAGCAGCTTACTAGCGGGAGGGAATGAGCAGTTCTTC. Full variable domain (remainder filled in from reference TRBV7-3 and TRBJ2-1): GAGVSQTPSNKVTEKGKYVELRCDPISGHTALYWYRQSLGQGPEFLIYFQGTGAADDSGLPNDRFFAVRPEGSVSTLKIQRTERGDSAVYLCASSLLAGGNEQFFGPGTRLTVL.

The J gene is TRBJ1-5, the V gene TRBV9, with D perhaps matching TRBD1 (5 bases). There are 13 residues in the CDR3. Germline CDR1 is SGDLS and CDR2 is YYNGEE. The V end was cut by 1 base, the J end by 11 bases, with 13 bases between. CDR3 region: CASSVTGDQAQHF. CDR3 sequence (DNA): TGTGCCAGCAGCGTAACGGGGGACCAGGCCCAGCATTTT.

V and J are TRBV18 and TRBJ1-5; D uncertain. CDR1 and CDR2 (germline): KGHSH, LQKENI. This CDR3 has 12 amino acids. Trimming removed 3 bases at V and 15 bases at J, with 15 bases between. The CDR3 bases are TGTGCCAGCTCACCCCACGGAAGGACGGTGCATTTT. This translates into CASSPHGRTVHF. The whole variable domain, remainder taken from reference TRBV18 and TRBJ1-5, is NAGVMQNPRHLVRRRGQEARLRCSPMKGHSHVYWYRQLPEEGLKFMVYLQKENIIDESGMPKERFSAEFPKEGPSILRIQQVVRGDSAAYFCASSPHGRTVHFGDGTRLSIL.

CDR3 amino acids: CASRFGSGRASTDTQYF. The CDR3 region has the DNA TGTGCCAGCAGATTTGGGTCGGGGAGGGCTAGCACAGATACGCAGTATTTT. The chain combines TRBV7-8 with TRBJ2-3; TRBD2 aligns across 7 bases. The CDR3 length is 17 residues. The germline CDR1 and CDR2 sequences are SGHVS and FQNEAQ. V dropped 6 bases and J dropped 0; count of bases not matched to a gene: 12.

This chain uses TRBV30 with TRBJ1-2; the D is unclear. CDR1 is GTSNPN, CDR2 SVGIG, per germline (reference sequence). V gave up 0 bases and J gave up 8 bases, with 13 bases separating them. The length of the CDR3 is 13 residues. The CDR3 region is CAWSVLEARGYTF. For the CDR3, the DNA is TGTGCCTGGAGTGTACTAGAGGCACGGGGCTACACCTTC.

CDR3: CASLNMPGISYEQYF. DNA for the CDR3: TGTGCCAGCTTGAATATGCCGGGGATCTCCTACGAGCAGTACTTC. The chain links TRBV2 to TRBJ2-7; D possibly corresponds to TRBD2 (5 bases). The CDR3 has 15 amino acids. CDR1 and CDR2 (germline): SNHLY, FYNNEI. The germline V and J ends were trimmed by 8 bases and 0 bases, with 17 bases remaining between them.

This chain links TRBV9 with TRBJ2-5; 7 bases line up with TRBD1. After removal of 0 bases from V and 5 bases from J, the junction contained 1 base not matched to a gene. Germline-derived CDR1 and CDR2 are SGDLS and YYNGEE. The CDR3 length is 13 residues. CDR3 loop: CASSVDRGETQYF. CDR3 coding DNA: TGTGCCAGCAGCGTAGACAGGGGTGAGACCCAGTACTTC. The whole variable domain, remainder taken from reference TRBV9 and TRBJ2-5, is DSGVTQTPKHLITATGQRVTLRCSPRSGDLSVYWYQQSLDQGLQFLIQYYNGEERAKGNILERFSAQQFPDLHSELNLSSLELGDSALYFCASSVDRGETQYFGPGTRLLVL.

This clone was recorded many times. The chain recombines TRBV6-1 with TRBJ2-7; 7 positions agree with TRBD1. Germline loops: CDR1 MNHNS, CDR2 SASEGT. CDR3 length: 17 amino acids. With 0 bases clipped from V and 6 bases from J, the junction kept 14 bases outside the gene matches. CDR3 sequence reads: CASSEASGVRGRIEQYF. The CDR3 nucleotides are TGTGCCAGCAGTGAAGCGTCAGGGGTTAGGGGGCGTATCGAGCAGTACTTC.

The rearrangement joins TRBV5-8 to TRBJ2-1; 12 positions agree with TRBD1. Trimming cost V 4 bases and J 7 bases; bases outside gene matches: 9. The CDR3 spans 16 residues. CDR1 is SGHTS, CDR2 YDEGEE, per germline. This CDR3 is CASSPGQGASINEQFF. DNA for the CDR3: TGTGCCAGCAGCCCGGGACAGGGGGCGAGTATTAATGAGCAGTTCTTC.

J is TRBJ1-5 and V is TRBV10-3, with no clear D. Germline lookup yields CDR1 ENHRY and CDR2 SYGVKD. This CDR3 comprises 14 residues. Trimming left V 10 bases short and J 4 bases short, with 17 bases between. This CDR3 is CATRQGTENQPQHF. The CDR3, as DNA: TGTGCCACCAGGCAAGGCACAGAGAATCAGCCCCAGCATTTT.

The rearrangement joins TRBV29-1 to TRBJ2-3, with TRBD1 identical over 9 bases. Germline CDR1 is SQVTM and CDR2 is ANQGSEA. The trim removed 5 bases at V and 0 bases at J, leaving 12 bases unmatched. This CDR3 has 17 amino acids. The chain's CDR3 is CSVMTGQGFRSTDTQYF. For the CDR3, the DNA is TGCAGCGTTATGACGGGACAGGGTTTTCGTAGCACAGATACGCAGTATTTT.